The T cell receptor beta chain under discussion was sequenced for a study of CD8+ T cells in alopecia areata. Study-level information: Treated individuals took tofacitinib by mouth, 5 to 10 mg twice daily. A 6-month period off drug followed tofacitinib, which lasted 6 to 18 months.

Once RNA had been extracted, it was reverse transcribed into cDNA to act as the sequencing template. Only in-frame clones appear in the TCRdb table, and some are missing; sequencing was by immunoSEQ multiplex PCR. Of over 50,000 clones in the sample, around 49% were seen once. Trimming stripped 0 bases from V and 6 bases from J, with 10 bases between. The CDR3 runs 13 residues. Germline V gene data show CDR1 as SGHDT and CDR2 as YYEEEE. This clonotype originated in a human donor with alopecia areata. The chain couples TRBV5-6 to TRBJ2-7, with a tentative D call TRBD2 (5 bases). The specimen comprised CD8+ T cells sorted from blood, sampled at week 0. CDR3 in DNA: TGTGCCAGCAGCTTGGCCCCGAGCGGCGAGCAGTACTTC. This codes for CASSLAPSGEQYF.